Listed here are 7 T cell receptor beta chains from one sample, sequenced in a study of beta chain features in type 1 diabetes. The authors reverse transcribed all of the isolated RNA, so sequencing captured expressed TCRB transcripts. Libraries were prepared by immunoSEQ multiplex PCR; TCRdb keeps only in-frame clonotypes and omits some of them. Of more than 150,000 clones listed, 8.5% to 10% were seen once; the top ten hold roughly 0.7%. General study points: Significant though moderate, a shortening of TCRB CDR3s appeared in all four CD4+ subsets of Type 1 diabetes patients.

Their specific antigens are unknown. What was sequenced was central memory CD4+ T cells from blood. These receptors were collected from a woman in her twenties or thirties with type 1 diabetes.

This chain uses TRBV4-2 with TRBJ1-4; D gene uncertain. Germline V lookup: CDR1 LGHNA, CDR2 YNFKEQ. V lost 4 bases and J 7 bases, leaving 10 bases between the germline ends. The CDR3 is made up of 13 amino acids. CDR3 sequence (DNA): TGTGCCAGCAGCCTCACAAGCGGTGAAAAACTGTTTTTT. It translates to CASSLTSGEKLFF.

This chain connects TRBV29-1 to TRBJ2-7; 11 nucleotides agree with TRBD1. With V trimmed by 7 bases and J by 3 bases, 8 bases remained unmatched. This CDR3 comprises 14 residues. Per germline, CDR1 SQVTM and CDR2 ANQGSEA. This CDR3 reads CSAASGTGGYEQYF. In DNA, the CDR3 is TGCAGCGCCGCTTCCGGGACAGGGGGCTACGAGCAGTACTTC.

The rearrangement uses TRBV30 and TRBJ2-5; 12 bases match TRBD1. Germline CDR1 GTSNPN, CDR2 SVGIG (reference sequence). The CDR3 length is 14 residues. V trimming: 4 bases; J trimming: 5 bases; junction bases outside the gene matches: 5. CDR3 region: CAWTRDRGRETQYF. The DNA of the CDR3 is TGTGCCTGGACCCGGGACAGGGGGCGGGAGACCCAGTACTTC. Combining the CDR3 with reference TRBV30 and TRBJ2-5 gives the whole variable domain SQTIHQWPATLVQPVGSPLSLECTVEGTSNPNLYWYRQAAGRGLQLLFYSVGIGQISSEVPQNLSASRPQDRQFILSSKKLLLSDSGFYLCAWTRDRGRETQYFGPGTRLLVL.

The rearrangement links TRBV27 to TRBJ2-6; D might be TRBD2 (5 bases). Per germline, CDR1 MNHEY and CDR2 SMNVEV (reference sequence). The CDR3 is made up of 15 amino acids. Trimming took off 5 bases at V and 12 bases at J, with 20 bases between the two ends. CDR3 sequence reads: CASSPNSGSYGVLTF. CDR3 DNA sequence: TGTGCCAGCAGTCCTAATTCGGGGTCGTACGGCGTCCTGACTTTC. Full variable domain (outside the CDR3, taken from reference TRBV27 and TRBJ2-6): EAQVTQNPRYLITVTGKKLTVTCSQNMNHEYMSWYRQDPGLGLRQIYYSMNVEVTDKGDVPEGYKVSRKEKRNFPLILESPSPNQTSLYFCASSPNSGSYGVLTFGAGSRLTVL.

This clone was counted a few times. This chain uses TRBV5-4 with TRBJ2-5, with TRBD1 matching 7 bases. The CDR3 consists of 14 residues. The V and J ends lost 3 bases and 4 bases, in that order; junction bases with no gene match: 6. Germline CDR1 and CDR2: SGHNT and YYREEE (reference sequence). In DNA form, the CDR3 reads TGTGCCAGCAGCTGGCGACAGGGTGGAGAGACCCAGTACTTC. It translates to CASSWRQGGETQYF.

Only a few counts were recorded for this clone. The chain is built from TRBV6-6 and TRBJ2-7, with 10 nucleotides matching TRBD1. V shed 6 bases and J 7 bases; nucleotides not matched to a gene: 9. Per the germline V gene, CDR1 is MNHNY and CDR2 is SVGAGI (reference sequence). The CDR3 is made up of 14 amino acids. The CDR3 sequence: CASRGTGEWEEQYF. CDR3 DNA: TGTGCCAGCAGGGGGACAGGGGAGTGGGAAGAGCAGTACTTC.

This chain links TRBV5-1 with TRBJ1-1, with D uncertain. The CDR3 has 15 residues. CDR1 and CDR2 (germline): SGHRS, YFSETQ. V lost 4 bases and J lost 0, with 13 bases in between. The CDR3 loop is CASSPSGGMNTEAFF. In DNA, the CDR3 is TGCGCCAGCAGCCCGTCTGGAGGGATGAACACTGAAGCTTTCTTT. Full variable domain (remainder filled in from reference TRBV5-1 and TRBJ1-1): KAGVTQTPRYLIKTRGQQVTLSCSPISGHRSVSWYQQTPGQGLQFLFEYFSETQRNKGNFPGRFSGRQFSNSRSEMNVSTLELGDSALYLCASSPSGGMNTEAFFGQGTRLTVV.